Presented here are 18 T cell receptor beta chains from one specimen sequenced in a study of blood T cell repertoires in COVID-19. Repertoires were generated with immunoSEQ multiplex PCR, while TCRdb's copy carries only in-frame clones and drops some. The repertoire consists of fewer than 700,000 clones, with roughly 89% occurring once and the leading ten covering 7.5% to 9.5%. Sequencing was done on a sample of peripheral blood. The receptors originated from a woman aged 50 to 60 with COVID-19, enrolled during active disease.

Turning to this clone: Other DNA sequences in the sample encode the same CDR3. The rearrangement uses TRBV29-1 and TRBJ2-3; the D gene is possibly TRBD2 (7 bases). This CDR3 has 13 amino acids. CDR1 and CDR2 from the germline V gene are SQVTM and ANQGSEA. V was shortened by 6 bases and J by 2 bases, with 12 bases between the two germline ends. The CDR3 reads CSVGGVSTDTQYF. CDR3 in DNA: TGCAGCGTAGGGGGGGTTTCCACAGATACGCAGTATTTT.

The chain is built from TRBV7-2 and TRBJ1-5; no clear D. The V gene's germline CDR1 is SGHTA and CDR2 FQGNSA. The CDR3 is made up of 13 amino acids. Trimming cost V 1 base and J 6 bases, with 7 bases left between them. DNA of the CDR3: TGTGCCAGCAGCTTAGTCGGCGGTCAGCCCCAGCATTTT. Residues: CASSLVGGQPQHF.

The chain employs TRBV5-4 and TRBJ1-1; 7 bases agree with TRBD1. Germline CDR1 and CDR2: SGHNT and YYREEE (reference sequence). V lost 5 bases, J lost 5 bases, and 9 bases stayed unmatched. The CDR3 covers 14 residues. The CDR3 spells CASRITGVGTEAFF. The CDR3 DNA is TGTGCCAGCAGGATCACAGGGGTGGGTACTGAAGCTTTCTTT.

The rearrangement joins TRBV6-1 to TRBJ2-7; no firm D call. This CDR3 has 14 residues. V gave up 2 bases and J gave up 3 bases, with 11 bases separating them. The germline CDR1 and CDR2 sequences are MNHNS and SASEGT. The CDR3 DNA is TGTGCCAGCAGTGAACTGGAGTCATACTACGAGCAGTACTTC. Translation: CASSELESYYEQYF.

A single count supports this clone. The CDR3 DNA follows: TGTGCCAGCTCACCTCAAACAGGGGGCAATCAGCCCCAGCATTTT. Translated: CASSPQTGGNQPQHF. The rearrangement links TRBV18 to TRBJ1-5, with TRBD1 matching over 7 bases. Germline lookup yields CDR1 KGHSH and CDR2 LQKENI. V lost 3 bases to trimming and J lost 2 bases; unmatched junction nucleotides: 4. The CDR3 is 15 residues long. The whole variable domain, filled in from reference TRBV18 and TRBJ1-5, reads NAGVMQNPRHLVRRRGQEARLRCSPMKGHSHVYWYRQLPEEGLKFMVYLQKENIIDESGMPKERFSAEFPKEGPSILRIQQVVRGDSAAYFCASSPQTGGNQPQHFGDGTRLSIL.

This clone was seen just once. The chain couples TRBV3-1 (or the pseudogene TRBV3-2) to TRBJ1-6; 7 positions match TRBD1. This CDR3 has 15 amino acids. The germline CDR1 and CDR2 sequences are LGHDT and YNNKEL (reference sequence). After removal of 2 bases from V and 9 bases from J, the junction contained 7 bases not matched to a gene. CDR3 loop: CASSQTQGDGSPLHF. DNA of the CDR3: TGTGCCAGCAGCCAAACCCAGGGGGACGGTTCACCCCTCCACTTT.

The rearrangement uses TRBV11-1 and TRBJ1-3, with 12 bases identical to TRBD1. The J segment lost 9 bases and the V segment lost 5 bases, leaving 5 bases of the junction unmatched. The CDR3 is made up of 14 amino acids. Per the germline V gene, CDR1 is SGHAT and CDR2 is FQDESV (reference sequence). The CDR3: CASSEGQGAGTIYF. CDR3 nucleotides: TGTGCCAGCAGCGAGGGACAGGGGGCCGGCACCATATATTTT.

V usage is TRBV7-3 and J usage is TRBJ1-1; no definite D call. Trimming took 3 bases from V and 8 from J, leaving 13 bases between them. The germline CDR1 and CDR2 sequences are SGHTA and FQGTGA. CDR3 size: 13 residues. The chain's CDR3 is CASSLTLGGEAFF. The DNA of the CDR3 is TGTGCCAGCAGCTTGACACTAGGAGGGGAAGCTTTCTTT.

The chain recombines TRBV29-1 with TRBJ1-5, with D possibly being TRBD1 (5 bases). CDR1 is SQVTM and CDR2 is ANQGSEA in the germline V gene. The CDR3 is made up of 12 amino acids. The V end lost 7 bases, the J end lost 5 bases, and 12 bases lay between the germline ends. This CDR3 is CSGGGYDQPQHF. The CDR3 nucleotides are TGCAGCGGCGGGGGATATGATCAGCCCCAGCATTTT.

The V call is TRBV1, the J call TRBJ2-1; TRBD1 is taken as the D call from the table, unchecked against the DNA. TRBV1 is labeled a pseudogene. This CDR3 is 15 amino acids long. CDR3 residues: CTSSHGQGGGNEQFF. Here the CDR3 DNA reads TGCACCAGCAGCCACGGACAGGGGGGCGGGAATGAGCAGTTCTTC.

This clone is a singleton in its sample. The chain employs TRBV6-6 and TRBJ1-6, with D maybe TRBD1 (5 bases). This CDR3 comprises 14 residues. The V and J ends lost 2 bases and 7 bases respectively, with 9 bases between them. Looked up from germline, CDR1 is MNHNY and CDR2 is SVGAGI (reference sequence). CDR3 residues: CASSYDSQNSPLHF. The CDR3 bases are TGTGCCAGCAGTTACGACAGCCAGAATTCACCCCTCCACTTT.

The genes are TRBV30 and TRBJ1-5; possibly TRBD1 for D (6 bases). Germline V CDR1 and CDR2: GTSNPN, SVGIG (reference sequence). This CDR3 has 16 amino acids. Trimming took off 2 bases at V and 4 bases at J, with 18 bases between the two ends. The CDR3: CAWSPPYGQTNQPQHF. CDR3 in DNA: TGTGCCTGGAGTCCCCCGTATGGACAGACTAATCAGCCCCAGCATTTT.

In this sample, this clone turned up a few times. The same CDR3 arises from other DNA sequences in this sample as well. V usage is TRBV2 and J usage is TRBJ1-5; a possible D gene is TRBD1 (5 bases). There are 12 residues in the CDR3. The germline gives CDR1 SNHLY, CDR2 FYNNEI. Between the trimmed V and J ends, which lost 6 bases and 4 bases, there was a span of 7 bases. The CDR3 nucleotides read TGTGCCAGCAGGACAGCAAATCAGCCCCAGCATTTT. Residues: CASRTANQPQHF.

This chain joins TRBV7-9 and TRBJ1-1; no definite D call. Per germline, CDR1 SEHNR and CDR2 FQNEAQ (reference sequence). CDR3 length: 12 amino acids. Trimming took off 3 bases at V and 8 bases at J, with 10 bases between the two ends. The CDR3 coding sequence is TGTGCCAGCAGCTTTGGCAGTCCAGAAGCTTTCTTT. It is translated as CASSFGSPEAFF.

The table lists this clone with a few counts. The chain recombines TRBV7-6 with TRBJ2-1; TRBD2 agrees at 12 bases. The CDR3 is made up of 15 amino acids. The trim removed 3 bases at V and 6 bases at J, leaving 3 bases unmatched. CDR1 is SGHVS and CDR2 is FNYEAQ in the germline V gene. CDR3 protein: CASSLASGGANEQFF. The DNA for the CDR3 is TGTGCCAGCAGCTTGGCTAGCGGGGGGGCCAATGAGCAGTTCTTC. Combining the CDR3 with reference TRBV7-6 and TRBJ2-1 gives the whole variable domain GAGVSQSPRYKVTKRGQDVALRCDPISGHVSLYWYRQALGQGPEFLTYFNYEAQQDKSGLPNDRFSAERPEGSISTLTIQRTEQRDSAMYRCASSLASGGANEQFFGPGTRLTVL.

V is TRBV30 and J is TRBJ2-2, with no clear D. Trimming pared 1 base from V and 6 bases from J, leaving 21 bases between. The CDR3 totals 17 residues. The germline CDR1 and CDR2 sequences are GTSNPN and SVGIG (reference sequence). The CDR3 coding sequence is TGTGCCTGGAGTGCGACTCGAAGTCGCCTCTTTCCCGGGGAGCTGTTTTTT. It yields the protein CAWSATRSRLFPGELFF.

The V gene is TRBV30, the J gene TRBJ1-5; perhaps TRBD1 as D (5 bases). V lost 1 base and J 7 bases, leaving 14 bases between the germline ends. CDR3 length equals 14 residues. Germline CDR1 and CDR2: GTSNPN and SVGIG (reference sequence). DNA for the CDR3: TGTGCCTGGAGTGAAGGGGTGGGGAACCAGCCCCAGCATTTT. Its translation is CAWSEGVGNQPQHF. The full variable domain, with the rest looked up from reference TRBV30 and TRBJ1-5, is SQTIHQWPATLVQPVGSPLSLECTVEGTSNPNLYWYRQAAGRGLQLLFYSVGIGQISSEVPQNLSASRPQDRQFILSSKKLLLSDSGFYLCAWSEGVGNQPQHFGDGTRLSIL.

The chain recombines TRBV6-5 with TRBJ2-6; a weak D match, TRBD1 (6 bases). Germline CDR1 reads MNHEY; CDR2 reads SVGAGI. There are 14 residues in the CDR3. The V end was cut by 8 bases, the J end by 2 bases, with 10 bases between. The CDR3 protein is CASGSGAGANVLTF. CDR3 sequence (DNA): TGTGCCAGCGGATCAGGGGCTGGGGCCAACGTCCTGACTTTC.